Below, one T cell receptor (beta chain) is given with its context. What it binds is not known. It was with random hexamers that roughly 0.5 to 1 ug RNA was reverse transcribed. It was immunoSEQ multiplex PCR that amplified TCR beta CDR3 across 54 Vbeta and 13 Jbeta. Using its own MiXCR run on the immunoSEQ multiplex PCR reads, TCRdb lists one record per CDR3 protein. The data contain more than 200,000 distinct CDR3 sequences, around 95% of them seen just once; the ten biggest clones take up about 0.071%. V was pared by 5 bases and J by 1 base, with 4 bases of the junction left unmatched. Germline V lookup: CDR1 DFQATT, CDR2 SNEGSKA (reference sequence). This CDR3 contains 14 residues. Patients with stable or active relapsing-remitting disease, all of them treatment-naive, made up the multiple sclerosis controls. The data derive from a study of CD8 T cells in Susac syndrome. Regarding the study as a whole: Acknowledgment was made by the study that its TCR sequencing and HLA analysis involved a relatively small number of individuals.

The sequence was obtained from a human donor with multiple sclerosis. The chain has TRBV20-1 and TRBJ2-4; 8 bases fit TRBD2. Sample: CD4+ T cells from PBMCs. The CDR3 DNA reads as TGCAGTGCTCCGGGGGGGTCGGCCAAAAACATTCAGTACTTC. This codes for CSAPGGSAKNIQYF.